Listed below are T cell receptor beta chains from one sample, sequenced in a study of STAT3 mutations in large granular lymphocyte leukemia. The assay was immunoSEQ multiplex PCR, and TCRdb's table has in-frame clones only and misses some. This sample yields 4,000 to 5,000 clones, of which 82% are seen a single time; approximately 87% belongs to the top ten. What was sequenced was peripheral blood mononuclear cells. The receptors originated from a boy younger than 18 with T-cell large granular lymphocyte leukemia. Some clones in this sample may be carry-over from other donors' samples. Each CDR3 is given with its conserved first and last residue. A D gene is named only where the DNA matches it firmly. Some rows mark clone size as missing; the rest say once, few, many or name a class of expanded clone.

NA	NA	TRBJ1-1	TRBV2	TGTGCCAGCCGGGCCCCCCCGTTAACGGGACCTGAAGGATGGGGCACTGAAGCTTTCTTT	CASRAPPLTGPEGWGTEAFF
NA	NA	TRBJ2-5	TRBV30	TGTGCCTGGAGTGTCCGCGTACGCCAAGAGACCCAGTACTTC	CAWSVRVRQETQYF
NA	NA	TRBJ2-3	TRBV5-1	TGCGCCAGCAGCTTCGGCGACACAGATACGCAGTATTTT	CASSFGDTDTQYF
NA	NA	TRBJ1-5	TRBV6-1	TGTGCCAGCAGTGAGCGGGAAAATCAGCCCCAGCATTTT	CASSERENQPQHF
few	NA	TRBJ2-5	TRBV30	TGTGCCTGGTCTCTGGAGACCCAGTACTTC	CAWSLETQYF
NA	NA	TRBJ2-7	TRBV6-4	TGTGCCAGCAGTGACTCGAGGGATTCTGGGGAGCAGTACTTC	CASSDSRDSGEQYF
NA	NA	TRBJ1-4	TRBV2	TGTGCCAGCAGTGATGAAAAACTGTTTTTT	CASSDEKLFF
NA	TRBD1	TRBJ2-7	TRBV7-8	TGTGCCAGCAGCTTAGCGGGGACAGGGGGAGAGCAGTACTTC	CASSLAGTGGEQYF
NA	NA	TRBJ1-2	TRBV29-1	TGCAGCGTTGAAGAGAACACCAACTATGGCTACACCTTC	CSVEENTNYGYTF
NA	NA	TRBJ2-7	TRBV6-6	TGTGCCAGCACCCACGGGGGACCCCCGAAAGCCGAGCAGTACTTC	CASTHGGPPKAEQYF
once	NA	TRBJ1-5	TRBV18	TGTGCCAGCTCACCACAGCAAAATCAGCCCCAGCATTTT	CASSPQQNQPQHF
NA	NA	TRBJ2-5	TRBV7-9	TGTGCCAGCAGCTTAGGGTACAGTCAAGAGACCCAGTACTTC	CASSLGYSQETQYF
NA	TRBD2	TRBJ2-7	TRBV19	TGTGCCAGTAGTGCTTCGGGGGGGAGCTCCTACGAGCAGTACTTC	CASSASGGSSYEQYF
NA	TRBD1	TRBJ1-2	TRBV5-4	TGTGCCAGCTCAGGGGGGAACTATGGCTACACCTTC	CASSGGNYGYTF
NA	NA	TRBJ2-2	TRBV7-9	TGTGCCAGCAGCCCCGGACCTTCCCCCGGGGAGCTGTTTTTT	CASSPGPSPGELFF
NA	TRBD1	TRBJ2-7	TRBV5-1	TGCGCCAGCAGAGACAGGGGCAAAAGGTCCTACGAGCAGTACTTC	CASRDRGKRSYEQYF
NA	NA	TRBJ1-2	TRBV30	TGTGCCTGGAGTGTTCGACAGGTGGTTAACTATGGCTACACCTTC	CAWSVRQVVNYGYTF
once	NA	TRBJ1-1	TRBV5-5	TGTGCCAGCAGCTTGCAGACAGGAGGGCCCACTGAAGCTTTCTTT	CASSLQTGGPTEAFF
NA	TRBD1	TRBJ2-4	TRBV25-1	TGTGCCAGCAGTGAATTCGGACAGGGGAAAAGCATTCAGTACTTC	CASSEFGQGKSIQYF
NA	NA	TRBJ1-2	TRBV28	TGTGCCAGCTGGGGTGTCAGAAAATATGGCTACACCTTC	CASWGVRKYGYTF
once	NA	TRBJ2-7	TRBV5-4	TGTGCCAGCAGGAATAGCCTAGGGTCCCCCTACGAGCAGTACTTC	CASRNSLGSPYEQYF
NA	NA	TRBJ2-5	TRBV5-4	TGTGCCAGCAGCTTGGGAGGGCTGGGAGAGACCCAGTACTTC	CASSLGGLGETQYF
NA	NA	TRBJ2-6	TRBV30	TGTGCCTGGAGCTTAGAGGAGGGCTCTGGGGCCAACGTCCTGACTTTC	CAWSLEEGSGANVLTF
NA	NA	TRBJ2-3	TRBV2	TGTGCCAGCAGGAGGAGACTGGCGACGGCAGATACGCAGTATTTT	CASRRRLATADTQYF
NA	TRBD2	TRBJ2-7	TRBV7-2	TGTGCCAGCAGCTTAGGACTAGCGGGCCTTCTCGAGCAGTACTTC	CASSLGLAGLLEQYF
NA	NA	TRBJ2-1	TRBV18	TGTGCCAGCTCACCACAGGGGTCGGCAAGCTACAATGAGCAGTTCTTC	CASSPQGSASYNEQFF
few	TRBD1	TRBJ1-6	TRBV28	TGTGCCAGCAGTTTCTCAAGACAGGGACATACTTCACCCCTCCACTTT	CASSFSRQGHTSPLHF
medium-sized	NA	TRBJ2-1	TRBV5-1	TGCGCCAGCAGCTCGACCCCGGGCAATGAGCAGTTCTTC	CASSSTPGNEQFF
NA	TRBD1	TRBJ1-1	TRBV5-6	TGTGCCAGCAGGAGACAGGGAGGGAACACTGAAGCTTTCTTT	CASRRQGGNTEAFF
once	TRBD1	TRBJ1-6	TRBV18	TGTGCCAGCTCACTCGGACAGGGGCTTTCACCCCTCCACTTT	CASSLGQGLSPLHF
NA	NA	TRBJ2-5	TRBV13	TGTGCCAGCAGCTTAGTGGAGACCCAGTACTTC	CASSLVETQYF
NA	TRBD1	TRBJ2-7	TRBV5-1	TGCGCCAGCAGACTCGGACAGGGCTACGAGCAGTACTTC	CASRLGQGYEQYF
few	NA	TRBJ1-2	TRBV14	TGTGCCAGCAGCCCCCCAGGGGTAAGAGGCTACACCTTC	CASSPPGVRGYTF
NA	NA	TRBJ1-1	TRBV28	TGTGCCAGCAGTTTCGGCCGGACTGAAGCTTTCTTT	CASSFGRTEAFF
NA	NA	TRBJ2-3	TRBV7-9	TGTGCCAGCAGCTTTCGGCAGGGGAGGTCGCAGTATTTT	CASSFRQGRSQYF
NA	NA	TRBJ1-2	TRBV14	TGTGCCAGCAGCGTGGTCGCTAACTATGGCTACACCTTC	CASSVVANYGYTF
few	TRBD2	TRBJ2-3	TRBV6-6	TGTGCCAGCAGTTACTCAGCGGGGGAATCAGATACGCAGTATTTT	CASSYSAGESDTQYF
NA	NA	TRBJ1-4	TRBV5-1	TGCGCCAGCAGCGGAACAGGGACCGCTAATGAAAAACTGTTTTTT	CASSGTGTANEKLFF
NA	NA	TRBJ1-6	TRBV25-1	TGTGCCAGCAGTGAAAAGTATAATTCACCCCTCCACTTT	CASSEKYNSPLHF
NA	NA	TRBJ1-1	TRBV30	TGTGCCTGGAGTGTGTGGGGATGGGCTGAAGCTTTCTTT	CAWSVWGWAEAFF
few	NA	TRBJ1-5	TRBV5-4	TGTGCCAGCAGCTTGTTTGGGCGCAATCAGCCCCAGCATTTT	CASSLFGRNQPQHF
NA	TRBD1	TRBJ2-3	TRBV30	TGTGCCTGGAGTGTAATTATAGGGACAGGGGGCACAGATACGCAGTATTTT	CAWSVIIGTGGTDTQYF
NA	NA	TRBJ2-5	TRBV5-1	TGCGCCAGCAGCTTCGGCAGGGCCCAAGAGACCCAGTACTTC	CASSFGRAQETQYF
NA	TRBD2	TRBJ2-5	TRBV6-5	TGTGCCAGCAGGCCAGTTGGGGGGGTGGAGACCCAGTACTTC	CASRPVGGVETQYF
once	NA	TRBJ2-3	TRBV5-6	TGTGCCAGCGCCCCCGTGCGGGGCACAGATACGCAGTATTTT	CASAPVRGTDTQYF
NA	TRBD2	TRBJ2-7	TRBV13	TGTGCCAGCAGCTTCAGGGCTAGCGGGATTTACGAGCAGTACTTC	CASSFRASGIYEQYF
NA	TRBD1	TRBJ2-1	TRBV29-1	TGCAGCGGGGATACAGGGGCAAAGCAGTTCTTC	CSGDTGAKQFF
NA	NA	TRBJ2-7	TRBV5-6	TGTGCCAGCAGCTTGTTCCGTGAGCAGTACTTC	CASSLFREQYF